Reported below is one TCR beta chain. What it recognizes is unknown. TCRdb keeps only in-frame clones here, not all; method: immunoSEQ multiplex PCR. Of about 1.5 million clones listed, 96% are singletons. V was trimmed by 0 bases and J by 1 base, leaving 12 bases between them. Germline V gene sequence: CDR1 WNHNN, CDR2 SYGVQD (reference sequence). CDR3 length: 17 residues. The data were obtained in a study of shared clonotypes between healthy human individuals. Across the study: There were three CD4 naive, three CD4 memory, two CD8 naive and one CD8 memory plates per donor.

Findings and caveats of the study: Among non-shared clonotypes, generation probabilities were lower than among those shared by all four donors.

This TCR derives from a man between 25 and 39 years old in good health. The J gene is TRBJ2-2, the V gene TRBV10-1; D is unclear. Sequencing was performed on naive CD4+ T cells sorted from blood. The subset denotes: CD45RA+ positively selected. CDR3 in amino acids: CASSESASTLNTGELFF. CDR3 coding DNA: TGCGCCAGCAGTGAGTCGGCCTCGACATTGAACACCGGGGAGCTGTTTTTT.